This passage covers 19 T cell receptor beta chains from one sample sequenced in a study of vaccination effects on CD4 cells after COVID-19. After expansion with viral peptide pools in the ViraFEST assay, antigen-specific CD4+ T cells were sequenced. Isolation of CD4+ T cells took place after approximately ten days of culture. No vaccinee had earlier SARS-CoV-2 infection, and nucleocapsid antibodies were negative. These receptors have no known antigen. The assay was immunoSEQ multiplex PCR, and TCRdb's table has in-frame clones only and misses some. The data show 26,000 or so clones, roughly 73% seen once. The starting material was CD4+ T cells from PBMCs cultured with HCoV-NL63 spike peptides, obtained before COVID-19 vaccination. These receptors came from a human donor who received a COVID-19 vaccine.

There are a few counts of this clone. The chain joins TRBV10-3 to TRBJ1-2, with D unresolved. CDR1 and CDR2 (germline): ENHRY, SYGVKD. The CDR3 runs to 11 residues. Trimming removed 3 bases from V and 5 bases from J, with 4 bases in between. CDR3 in DNA: TGTGCCATCAGTGAACAGTATGGCTACACCTTC. As protein: CAISEQYGYTF.

This chain joins TRBV18 and TRBJ1-5; 7 nucleotides match TRBD1. The CDR3 totals 13 residues. V was pared by 4 bases and J by 7 bases, with 4 bases of the junction left unmatched. Germline assignment: CDR1 KGHSH and CDR2 LQKENI. The CDR3: CASSLSGGQPQHF. The CDR3 region has the DNA TGTGCCAGCTCACTATCAGGGGGACAGCCCCAGCATTTT. Looking up the rest from reference TRBV18 and TRBJ1-5 gives the full variable domain: NAGVMQNPRHLVRRRGQEARLRCSPMKGHSHVYWYRQLPEEGLKFMVYLQKENIIDESGMPKERFSAEFPKEGPSILRIQQVVRGDSAAYFCASSLSGGQPQHFGDGTRLSIL.

V and J are TRBV2 and TRBJ2-5, with TRBD2 identical over 7 bases. The V gene end was trimmed by 6 bases and the J gene end by 5 bases; junction bases not matched to a gene: 12. Germline assignment: CDR1 SNHLY and CDR2 FYNNEI. The CDR3 has 15 amino acids. The CDR3 loop is CASSRGLGRGETQYF. For the CDR3, the DNA is TGTGCCAGCAGCCGGGGGTTGGGGCGGGGGGAGACCCAGTACTTC.

The chain couples TRBV7-9 to TRBJ2-3; 9 bases are shared with TRBD2. V lost 2 bases to trimming and J lost 2 bases; unmatched junction nucleotides: 5. The length of the CDR3 is 16 residues. Looked up from germline, CDR1 is SEHNR and CDR2 is FQNEAQ (reference sequence). The CDR3 sequence: CASSLLSSGNTDTQYF. The CDR3, as DNA: TGTGCCAGCAGCTTACTGTCTAGCGGGAACACAGATACGCAGTATTTT.

The chain combines TRBV7-9 with TRBJ1-1; unclear D gene. V was cut by 6 bases and J by 1 base, with 6 bases left in between. The CDR3 sequence is 12 residues long. Per the germline V gene, CDR1 is SEHNR and CDR2 is FQNEAQ (reference sequence). CDR3 in DNA: TGTGCCAGCAGTGCAGGGAACACTGAAGCTTTCTTT. Its translation is CASSAGNTEAFF.

The chain recombines TRBV5-1 with TRBJ2-3; 7 bases match TRBD2. J lost 1 base, V lost 0 bases, and 8 bases had no gene match. Germline loops: CDR1 SGHRS, CDR2 YFSETQ. The CDR3 consists of 17 residues. Here the CDR3 reads CASSLAPGGSGTDTQYF. The DNA of the CDR3 is TGCGCCAGCAGCTTGGCCCCCGGCGGGAGCGGCACAGATACGCAGTATTTT.

The V call is TRBV2, the J call TRBJ1-2, with TRBD1 matching 7 bases. Germline V gives CDR1 SNHLY, CDR2 FYNNEI. The CDR3 length is 15 residues. J was trimmed by 4 bases and V by 0 bases; bases with no gene match: 5. The CDR3 here is CASSEALRTGYGYTF. CDR3 sequence (DNA): TGTGCCAGCAGTGAAGCTCTAAGGACAGGCTATGGCTACACCTTC.

The chain recombines TRBV7-9 with TRBJ1-2, with 8 bases that match TRBD1. After removal of 5 bases from V and 8 bases from J, the junction contained 10 bases not matched to a gene. The CDR3 spans 14 residues. Germline V gene data show CDR1 as SEHNR and CDR2 as FQNEAQ (reference sequence). DNA of the CDR3: TGTGCCAGCAGCCTCGGACAGGGATCGATAGGCTACACCTTC. Protein: CASSLGQGSIGYTF.

The sample holds a few counts of this clone. The chain employs TRBV9 and TRBJ2-1; D is unclear. The V gene lost 0 bases and the J gene lost 2 bases, with 9 bases spanning the gap. In germline, CDR1 is SGDLS, CDR2 YYNGEE. This CDR3 has 15 residues. CDR3 sequence reads: CASSVAEATYNEQFF. The CDR3 DNA is TGTGCCAGCAGCGTAGCAGAGGCGACCTACAATGAGCAGTTCTTC.

V usage is TRBV2 and J usage is TRBJ2-5; no reliable D call. There are 11 residues in the CDR3. The germline V and J ends were trimmed by 8 bases and 5 bases, with 9 bases remaining between them. Germline CDR1 reads SNHLY; CDR2 reads FYNNEI. CDR3 bases: TGTGCCAGCTGCAGTGTGGAGACCCAGTACTTC. Its translation: CASCSVETQYF. The variable domain in full, completed from reference TRBV2 and TRBJ2-5, reads EPEVTQTPSHQVTQMGQEVILRCVPISNHLYFYWYRQILGQKVEFLVSFYNNEISEKSEIFDDQFSVERPDGSNFTLKIRSTKLEDSAMYFCASCSVETQYFGPGTRLLVL.

The rearrangement links TRBV6-6 to TRBJ2-5, with D perhaps being TRBD1 or TRBD2 (5 bases each). The CDR3 spans 15 residues. Trimming pared 4 bases from V and 2 bases from J, leaving 14 bases between. CDR1 MNHNY and CDR2 SVGAGI come from the germline V gene (reference sequence). CDR3 bases: TGTGCCAGCAGTTCCGGGATCCAGGGACAAGAGACCCAGTACTTC. This translates into CASSSGIQGQETQYF.

V usage is TRBV11-1 and J usage is TRBJ2-1, with D tentatively TRBD2 (6 bases). The V gene lost 1 base and the J gene lost 8 bases, with 9 bases spanning the gap. The CDR3 is made up of 13 amino acids. Per the germline V gene, CDR1 is SGHAT and CDR2 is FQDESV (reference sequence). CDR3 nucleotides: TGTGCCAGCAGCTTAGTCGCGGGGCATGAGCAGTTCTTC. This translates into CASSLVAGHEQFF.

The chain has TRBV6-5 and TRBJ2-7; 8 positions match TRBD1. The CDR3 runs to 15 residues. Germline V CDR1 and CDR2: MNHEY, SVGAGI. V gave up 2 bases and J gave up 6 bases; unmatched junction bases: 9. The CDR3 sequence: CASSYTGTGPSEQYF. CDR3 coding DNA: TGTGCCAGCAGTTACACCGGGACAGGTCCCTCCGAGCAGTACTTC.

The chain couples TRBV6-5 to TRBJ2-7; D remains unclear. The CDR3 length is 16 residues. The ends were cut back, 0 bases at V and 0 bases at J, with 12 bases in the middle. Germline V CDR1 and CDR2: MNHEY, SVGAGI. CDR3 DNA sequence: TGTGCCAGCAGTTACTCGTTAGGCAGGTCCTCCTACGAGCAGTACTTC. This translates into CASSYSLGRSSYEQYF.

The genes are TRBV28 and TRBJ1-1; D unresolved. V lost 5 bases and J lost 2, with 3 bases in between. The CDR3 loop spans 11 amino acids. Germline CDR1 is MDHEN and CDR2 is SYDVKM. In DNA form, the CDR3 reads TGTGCCAGCAGTATAAACACTGAAGCTTTCTTT. Translating it yields CASSINTEAFF.

By sample share, this clone is medium-sized. V gene TRBV18 combines with J gene TRBJ1-1, with D possibly TRBD1 on 6 matching bases. Germline assignment: CDR1 KGHSH and CDR2 LQKENI. With 0 bases removed from V and 0 bases from J, the gap between germline ends came to 11 bases. The CDR3 is made up of 16 amino acids. CDR3 DNA sequence: TGTGCCAGCTCACCACCCAGGGGTGTAGTGAACACTGAAGCTTTCTTT. This gives the protein CASSPPRGVVNTEAFF.

The V gene is TRBV6-5, the J gene TRBJ2-3; 10 bases agree with TRBD2. This CDR3 contains 15 residues. Germline lookup yields CDR1 MNHEY and CDR2 SVGAGI. Trimming cost V 8 bases and J 2 bases; bases outside gene matches: 7. Written as DNA, the CDR3 is TGTGCCAGCTTGCGGACTAGCGGACCCACAGATACGCAGTATTTT. The encoded protein is CASLRTSGPTDTQYF.

The chain carries TRBV28 and TRBJ2-1; TRBD1 aligns across 7 bases. This CDR3 is built from 15 residues. The V segment lost 6 bases and the J segment 9 bases; nucleotides outside the gene matches: 14. Germline V gene data show CDR1 as MDHEN and CDR2 as SYDVKM. CDR3 nucleotides: TGTGCCAGCAGGCGAGGGACAGTTCGGGCAGGTGAGCAGTTCTTC. It yields the protein CASRRGTVRAGEQFF. Filled out from reference TRBV28 and TRBJ2-1, the complete variable domain reads DVKVTQSSRYLVKRTGEKVFLECVQDMDHENMFWYRQDPGLGLRLIYFSYDVKMKEKGDIPEGYSVSREKKERFSLILESASTNQTSMYLCASRRGTVRAGEQFFGPGTRLTVL.

This chain joins TRBV2 and TRBJ2-7; TRBD2 agrees at 11 bases. Trimming removed 6 bases from V and 0 bases from J; junction bases left unmatched: 7. The CDR3 length is 16 residues. Germline V gene sequence: CDR1 SNHLY, CDR2 FYNNEI. CDR3 DNA sequence: TGTGCCAGCAGATTGGGACTAGCGGCCGGCTCCTACGAGCAGTACTTC. Its protein is CASRLGLAAGSYEQYF.